The present TCR beta chain was sequenced within a study of T cells in tuberculosis. Findings and limits, study-wide: Active tuberculosis alpha repertoires lay closer to GMM-specific TCRs than controls'.

Method: immunoSEQ multiplex PCR; TCRdb's copy keeps in-frame clones and lacks some. The table records about 43,000 clones, around 95% of them present only once. As concerns this clone: The antigen is undetermined.

The receptor was derived from a donor aged 10-29 years with latent tuberculosis or without tuberculosis infection. The sample comprised PBMCs.

CDR3 DNA: TGCGCCAGCAGCCAAGATGCACTAGTTCGGGGTGAGCAGTTCTTC. Its protein is CASSQDALVRGEQFF. The V gene is TRBV4-3, the J gene TRBJ2-1, with D possibly matching TRBD2 (5 bases). V lost 0 bases and J lost 9, with 15 bases in between. CDR1 and CDR2 (germline): LGHNA, YSLEER. The CDR3 runs 15 residues.